This TCR beta chain was identified in a study of tumor-infiltrating lymphocytes in localized non-small cell lung cancer. Study results and caveats: Technical variation could not be separated from intratumor heterogeneity here.

Regarding this clone: Its specificity is unknown.

The CDR3 has 16 amino acids. The ends lost 4 bases at V and 4 bases at J; junction bases unmatched: 10. Germline CDR1 SGHVS, CDR2 FNYEAQ. Data came from immunoSEQ multiplex PCR; TCRdb stores just in-frame clones and leaves some out. The sample records some 17,000 clones, 80% being singletons. The sample comprised uninvolved lung tissue not adjacent to the tumor. The chain combines TRBV7-6 with TRBJ2-1; 7 bases agree with TRBD2. The clonotype comes from a human donor with non-small cell lung cancer. The CDR3 region is CASSSLGGSGYNEQFF. The CDR3 nucleotides are TGTGCCAGCAGCTCTCTTGGCGGGAGTGGATACAATGAGCAGTTCTTC.